These T cell receptor beta chains were read from a single sample in a study of CD8 T cells in Susac syndrome. TCRdb independently ran MiXCR on the immunoSEQ multiplex PCR reads; one entry per CDR3 protein. This table has about 150,000 distinct CDR3 sequences, nearly 97% appearing once. The source material was CD4+ T cells from PBMCs. The receptors here all came from a human donor with Susac syndrome. The CDR3 runs from the conserved cysteine through the conserved F or W. D genes are given only for firm matches. Clone size, where shown, is once, few, many, or a class for clones that have expanded.

TRBV15,TRBJ1-2,-,13,-,CATSRSESYGYTF,TGTGCCACCAGCAGATCAGAGTCCTATGGCTACACCTTC
TRBV20-1,TRBJ2-7,-,12,-,CSAKGQLGEQYF,TGCAGTGCCAAAGGACAACTGGGCGAGCAGTACTTC
TRBV29-1,TRBJ2-7,-,11,-,CSAEGVHEQYF,TGCAGCGCCGAGGGTGTACACGAGCAGTACTTC
TRBV7-2,TRBJ2-7,-,14,-,CASSLGRPGYEQYF,TGTGCCAGCAGCTTGGGGCGGCCAGGCTACGAGCAGTACTTC
TRBV6-1,TRBJ2-7,TRBD2,12,-,CASSQTSGEQYF,TGTGCCAGCAGTCAGACTAGCGGGGAGCAGTACTTC
TRBV20-1,TRBJ2-1,TRBD2,13,-,CSAGRGAQDEQFF,TGCAGTGCTGGGCGGGGGGCTCAGGATGAGCAGTTCTTC
TRBV6-5,TRBJ2-5,-,11,-,CASRARETQYF,TGTGCCAGCAGGGCTCGAGAGACCCAGTACTTC
TRBV20-1,TRBJ1-6,-,12,-,CSASASNSPLHF,TGCAGTGCCTCGGCCTCTAATTCACCCCTCCACTTT
TRBV29-1,TRBJ1-2,-,12,-,CSVDDSLYGYTF,TGCAGCGTTGATGACAGCCTCTATGGCTACACCTTC
TRBV27,TRBJ1-1,TRBD1,13,-,CASTPGQGYEAFF,TGTGCCAGCACACCGGGACAGGGGTACGAAGCTTTCTTT
TRBV18,TRBJ2-3,TRBD2,15,-,CASSRTSGSTDTQYF,TGTGCCAGCTCCCGGACTAGCGGGAGCACAGATACGCAGTATTTT
TRBV19,TRBJ2-7,-,11,few,CATRHSYEQYF,TGTGCCACCCGACACAGCTACGAGCAGTACTTC
TRBV12-3/TRBV12-4,TRBJ2-7,-,12,-,CASSRSNYEQYF,TGTGCCAGCAGCCGATCAAACTACGAGCAGTACTTC
TRBV2,TRBJ1-2,TRBD1,15,-,CASSRNPGGGYGYTF,TGTGCCAGCAGTCGAAACCCAGGGGGAGGCTATGGCTACACCTTC
TRBV7-3,TRBJ1-2,-,14,-,CASSLQGSRYGYTF,TGTGCCAGCAGCTTACAGGGGTCGCGCTATGGCTACACCTTC
TRBV6-5,TRBJ1-4,-,11,-,CASVAREKLFF,TGTGCCAGCGTAGCCCGGGAAAAACTGTTTTTT
TRBV20-1,TRBJ2-3,-,12,-,CSASLGVDTQYF,TGCAGTGCTAGTCTGGGTGTAGATACGCAGTATTTT
TRBV29-1,TRBJ2-5,-,11,-,CSVDTPETQYF,TGCAGCGTTGACACCCCAGAGACCCAGTACTTC
TRBV29-1,TRBJ2-7,-,14,-,CSVLWTKGVHEQYF,TGCAGCGTGCTGTGGACAAAGGGCGTCCACGAGCAGTACTTC
TRBV29-1,TRBJ1-2,-,14,-,CSVPWARDGQGYTF,TGCAGCGTTCCCTGGGCCAGGGACGGACAAGGCTACACCTTC
TRBV9,TRBJ2-7,TRBD2,13,-,CASSSMGTSRLYF,TGTGCCAGCAGCTCCATGGGGACTAGCCGTCTGTACTTC
TRBV29-1,TRBJ2-7,-,11,-,CSVGATHEQYF,TGCAGCGTTGGGGCCACGCACGAGCAGTACTTC
TRBV19,TRBJ2-7,-,13,-,CASSIGGVGEQYF,TGTGCCAGTAGTATCGGGGGCGTGGGGGAGCAGTACTTC
TRBV7-9,TRBJ2-5,TRBD2,16,-,CASSLGIQRGEETQYF,TGTGCCAGCAGCTTAGGGATCCAGCGGGGGGAAGAGACCCAGTACTTC
TRBV7-2,TRBJ2-7,TRBD2,15,-,CASSLGGSFSNEQYF,TGTGCCAGCAGCTTAGGCGGGAGTTTTTCTAACGAGCAGTACTTC
TRBV20-1,TRBJ2-1,TRBD2,16,-,CSARRLAGASYNEQFF,TGCAGTGCTAGACGGCTAGCGGGCGCCTCCTACAATGAGCAGTTCTTC
TRBV25-1,TRBJ2-3,TRBD2,16,-,CASSPVRLAGTDTQYF,TGTGCCAGCAGTCCCGTTAGACTAGCGGGGACAGATACGCAGTATTTT